A selection of T cell receptor beta chains follows, all from one sample in a study of beta chain features in type 1 diabetes. Profiling relied on immunoSEQ multiplex PCR, and the TCRdb table lists in-frame clones only, not all of them. This table has about 150,000 clones, 10% appearing once. The specimen sequenced was central memory CD4+ T cells from blood. The source is a man aged 30 to 45 with type 1 diabetes. Each CDR3 is given with its conserved first and last residue. The order of the fields is J gene, V gene, D gene, clone size, CDR3 DNA, CDR3 protein. The D gene is left open where the match is weak. Size is omitted from some rows. Given values are once, few, many or a class for expanded clones.

j_call: TRBJ1-2
v_call: TRBV18
d_call: .
clone_size: few
cdr3_nt: TGTGCCAGCTCACCAACGGGGGAGGGCTCTGGCTACACCTTC
cdr3_aa: CASSPTGEGSGYTF

j_call: TRBJ2-3
v_call: TRBV2
d_call: .
clone_size: .
cdr3_nt: TGTGCCAGCAGTTCCTCCACAGATACGCAGTATTTT
cdr3_aa: CASSSSTDTQYF

j_call: TRBJ1-2
v_call: TRBV1
d_call: .
clone_size: .
cdr3_nt: TGCACCAGCAGCCAGTGGTTCCGGGACAGGGATAACTATGGCTACACCTTC
cdr3_aa: CTSSQWFRDRDNYGYTF

j_call: TRBJ2-1
v_call: TRBV30
d_call: .
clone_size: .
cdr3_nt: TGTGCCTGGAGTGTGGGGAGGGGGAGGAATGAGCAGTTCTTC
cdr3_aa: CAWSVGRGRNEQFF

j_call: TRBJ1-5
v_call: TRBV10-3
d_call: TRBD1
clone_size: .
cdr3_nt: TGTGCCATCAGTGATCGGACAGGTAATCAGCCCCAGCATTTT
cdr3_aa: CAISDRTGNQPQHF

j_call: TRBJ2-3
v_call: TRBV5-1
d_call: TRBD1
clone_size: few
cdr3_nt: TGCGCCAGCAAAGGGGGCGCAGATACGCAGTATTTT
cdr3_aa: CASKGGADTQYF

j_call: TRBJ2-7
v_call: TRBV20-1
d_call: .
clone_size: few
cdr3_nt: TGCAGTGGCAGGAAGGCCTACGAGCAGTACTTC
cdr3_aa: CSGRKAYEQYF

j_call: TRBJ1-4
v_call: TRBV27
d_call: .
clone_size: medium-sized
cdr3_nt: TGTGCCAGCAGTCCCGTTAACCGCGATAGACTGTTTTTT
cdr3_aa: CASSPVNRDRLFF

j_call: TRBJ2-5
v_call: TRBV5-4
d_call: .
clone_size: .
cdr3_nt: TGTGCCAGCAGCTTCAGGGGAGCGGAGACCCAGTACTTC
cdr3_aa: CASSFRGAETQYF

j_call: TRBJ2-5
v_call: TRBV29-1
d_call: .
clone_size: .
cdr3_nt: TGCAGCACCGGACAGATCCAAGAGACCCAGTACTTC
cdr3_aa: CSTGQIQETQYF

j_call: TRBJ2-2
v_call: TRBV11-2
d_call: TRBD2
clone_size: few
cdr3_nt: TGTGCCAGCAGCACCGGGACTAGTGTTACCGGGGAGCTGTTTTTT
cdr3_aa: CASSTGTSVTGELFF

j_call: TRBJ2-1
v_call: TRBV2
d_call: .
clone_size: few
cdr3_nt: TGTGCCAGCAGCGGCGACAGGATGAATGAGCAGTTCTTC
cdr3_aa: CASSGDRMNEQFF

j_call: TRBJ2-7
v_call: TRBV7-3
d_call: .
clone_size: .
cdr3_nt: TGTGCCAGCAGCTTCGACAGAACCTACGAGCAGTACTTC
cdr3_aa: CASSFDRTYEQYF

j_call: TRBJ2-3
v_call: TRBV7-9
d_call: TRBD2
clone_size: .
cdr3_nt: TGTGCCAGCAGCTTGTGGACTAGCGGTTTCACAGATACGCAGTATTTT
cdr3_aa: CASSLWTSGFTDTQYF

j_call: TRBJ1-2
v_call: TRBV9
d_call: .
clone_size: few
cdr3_nt: TGTGCCAGCAGCGTAGATGCGGGGGGGCCTCGTGGCTACACCTTC
cdr3_aa: CASSVDAGGPRGYTF

j_call: TRBJ2-7
v_call: TRBV7-3
d_call: .
clone_size: few
cdr3_nt: TGTGCCAGCAGCTTAACGTCCGGGAGTCTATACGAGCAGTACTTC
cdr3_aa: CASSLTSGSLYEQYF

j_call: TRBJ2-3
v_call: TRBV14
d_call: TRBD2
clone_size: .
cdr3_nt: TGTGCCAGCAGCCAAGGAAGCGGGAAGGGGGATACGCAGTATTTT
cdr3_aa: CASSQGSGKGDTQYF

j_call: TRBJ2-7
v_call: TRBV27
d_call: TRBD2
clone_size: .
cdr3_nt: TGTGCCAGCAGTTTCAAGCGGGGAGCCTACGAGCAGTACTTC
cdr3_aa: CASSFKRGAYEQYF

j_call: TRBJ1-5
v_call: TRBV4-2
d_call: .
clone_size: few
cdr3_nt: TGTGCCAGCAGCCATACCAGAAAAGTGGGGACCCTACAGGGAAGCAATCAGCCCCAGCATTTT
cdr3_aa: CASSHTRKVGTLQGSNQPQHF

j_call: TRBJ2-7
v_call: TRBV7-2
d_call: .
clone_size: .
cdr3_nt: TGTGCCAGCAGCTTATTCGGCTCAGGCTTCTACGAGCAGTACTTC
cdr3_aa: CASSLFGSGFYEQYF

j_call: TRBJ2-1
v_call: TRBV5-1
d_call: TRBD1
clone_size: few
cdr3_nt: TGCGCCAGCAGCTTGGGGCAGGGGGATCGTGAGCAGTTCTTC
cdr3_aa: CASSLGQGDREQFF

j_call: TRBJ2-5
v_call: TRBV7-8
d_call: TRBD1
clone_size: .
cdr3_nt: TGTGCCAGCAGCCAAGGGACAGAACAAGAGACCCAGTACTTC
cdr3_aa: CASSQGTEQETQYF

j_call: TRBJ2-1
v_call: TRBV7-9
d_call: .
clone_size: few
cdr3_nt: TGTGCCAGCACTCTGACTTCTTACAATGAGCAGTTCTTC
cdr3_aa: CASTLTSYNEQFF

j_call: TRBJ2-7
v_call: TRBV11-1
d_call: TRBD2
clone_size: few
cdr3_nt: TGTGCCAGCAGCTTAGGGGAGGGCACCTACGAGCAGTACTTC
cdr3_aa: CASSLGEGTYEQYF

j_call: TRBJ2-1
v_call: TRBV7-8
d_call: TRBD2
clone_size: .
cdr3_nt: TGTGCCAGCAGCTCGCGGACTAGCGGGGGTAATGAGCAGTTCTTC
cdr3_aa: CASSSRTSGGNEQFF

j_call: TRBJ2-5
v_call: TRBV7-3
d_call: TRBD2
clone_size: .
cdr3_nt: TGTGCCAGCAGCCCGACGGGACTAGCTGTGGGGACCCAGTACTTC
cdr3_aa: CASSPTGLAVGTQYF

j_call: TRBJ2-7
v_call: TRBV5-1
d_call: .
clone_size: few
cdr3_nt: TGCGCCAGCAGCTTGCAGGTGTCAACTTACGAGCAGTACTTC
cdr3_aa: CASSLQVSTYEQYF

j_call: TRBJ2-3
v_call: TRBV6-1
d_call: TRBD2
clone_size: few
cdr3_nt: TGTGCCAGCAGGAGAGGCGGGAGGACAGATACGCAGTATTTT
cdr3_aa: CASRRGGRTDTQYF

j_call: TRBJ2-1
v_call: TRBV4-3
d_call: .
clone_size: few
cdr3_nt: TGCGCCAGCAGCCAAGATGAGCTTTACTCCTACAATGAGCAGTTCTTC
cdr3_aa: CASSQDELYSYNEQFF

j_call: TRBJ2-1
v_call: TRBV9
d_call: .
clone_size: few
cdr3_nt: TGTGCCAGCAGCAAGGACCGCGAGCGGAATGAGCAGTTCTTC
cdr3_aa: CASSKDRERNEQFF

j_call: TRBJ2-3
v_call: TRBV5-4
d_call: TRBD2
clone_size: .
cdr3_nt: TGTGCCAGCAGCCCCGGGACTAGCGGGAGCACAGATACGCAGTATTTT
cdr3_aa: CASSPGTSGSTDTQYF

j_call: TRBJ1-5
v_call: TRBV7-2
d_call: .
clone_size: .
cdr3_nt: TGTGCCAGCAGCCCGCGGGTCAATCAGCCCCAGCATTTT
cdr3_aa: CASSPRVNQPQHF

j_call: TRBJ2-7
v_call: TRBV7-2
d_call: .
clone_size: .
cdr3_nt: TGTGCCAGCAGCTTAAACAGAGCCTACGAGCAGTACTTC
cdr3_aa: CASSLNRAYEQYF

j_call: TRBJ2-7
v_call: TRBV4-1
d_call: .
clone_size: few
cdr3_nt: TGCGCCAGCAGCCTCGGGACACCGATTAACTCCTACGAGCAGTACTTC
cdr3_aa: CASSLGTPINSYEQYF

j_call: TRBJ1-4
v_call: TRBV7-9
d_call: TRBD1
clone_size: few
cdr3_nt: TGTGCCAGCATGCGACAGGGGACTAATGAAAAACTGTTTTTT
cdr3_aa: CASMRQGTNEKLFF